The 14 T cell receptor beta chains below were found in one sample sequenced in a study of blood T cell repertoires in COVID-19. TCRdb's table, derived via immunoSEQ multiplex PCR, lists solely in-frame clones and lacks some. The profile shows around 200,000 clones, 83% of them singletons. The sample was peripheral blood. The source of these receptors is a woman in her 40s with active or convalescent COVID-19.

The J gene is TRBJ2-5, the V gene TRBV6-2 or TRBV6-3; 12 nucleotides agree with TRBD2. The CDR3 contains 15 residues. Germline V CDR1 and CDR2: MNHEY, SVGEGT. The V and J ends lost 4 bases and 1 base, in that order; junction bases with no gene match: 1. CDR3 sequence reads: CASSLTSGGQETQYF. CDR3 coding DNA: TGTGCCAGCAGTTTGACTAGCGGGGGCCAAGAGACCCAGTACTTC.

This chain links TRBV11-2 with TRBJ1-5; D unclear. The germline gives CDR1 SGHAT, CDR2 FQNNGV. Trimming cost V 5 bases and J 9 bases, with 17 bases left between them. The CDR3 contains 14 residues. The CDR3 DNA follows: TGTGCCAGCAGCCCCCCCGGGGAGCTTCGGCCCCAGCATTTT. Protein sequence: CASSPPGELRPQHF.

V gene TRBV5-1 combines with J gene TRBJ2-7, with 7 bases identical to TRBD2. CDR3 length: 18 residues. V lost 2 bases and J lost 9; bases outside the gene matches: 23. CDR1 SGHRS and CDR2 YFSETQ come from the germline V gene. The CDR3 sequence is CASSLSGALEPLTTRQYF. The CDR3 DNA follows: TGCGCCAGCAGCTTAAGCGGGGCTTTGGAACCCCTCACTACGAGGCAGTACTTC.

J is TRBJ1-1 and V is TRBV5-1; 7 bases map to TRBD1. Germline trimming cut 0 bases from V and 4 bases from J; bases unmatched to any gene: 3. The germline V gene encodes CDR1 SGHRS and CDR2 YFSETQ. The CDR3 contains 14 residues. In DNA, the CDR3 is TGCGCCAGCAGCTTGGGACAGGGCGTCACTGAAGCTTTCTTT. This codes for CASSLGQGVTEAFF.

The chain links TRBV24-1 to TRBJ2-5; 8 bases line up with TRBD2. Germline V gives CDR1 KGHDR, CDR2 SFDVKD. The CDR3 totals 14 residues. After removal of 2 bases from V and 9 bases from J, the junction contained 7 bases not matched to a gene. CDR3 sequence (DNA): TGTGCCACCAGTGATTCCTTAGCGGGACTTGCCCAGTACTTC. This encodes CATSDSLAGLAQYF.

This clone showed up just once. CDR3 in DNA: TGCGCCAGCAGCCTATCCACAGGGGGCGCGCGTACCGGGGAGCTGTTTTTT. Translating gives CASSLSTGGARTGELFF. The rearrangement uses TRBV4-3 and TRBJ2-2, with 9 bases that match TRBD1. With 4 bases clipped from V and 5 bases from J, the junction kept 11 bases outside the gene matches. The CDR3 has 17 residues. Looked up from germline, CDR1 is LGHNA and CDR2 is YSLEER.

The V gene is TRBV11-3, the J gene TRBJ2-1; D is possibly TRBD1 (6 bases). This CDR3 spans 16 amino acids. Germline V CDR1 and CDR2: SGHNT, YENEEA. Trimming stripped 3 bases from V and 0 bases from J, with 12 bases between. CDR3 nucleotides: TGTGCCAGCAGCTTGATGGACAGTCTCTCCTACAATGAGCAGTTCTTC. Encoded protein: CASSLMDSLSYNEQFF. The full variable domain, completed using reference TRBV11-3 and TRBJ2-1, is EAGVVQSPRYKIIEKKQPVAFWCNPISGHNTLYWYLQNLGQGPELLIRYENEEAVDDSQLPKDRFSAERLKGVDSTLKIQPAELGDSAVYLCASSLMDSLSYNEQFFGPGTRLTVL.

This clone was picked up one time. The chain couples TRBV28 to TRBJ1-1; weak D call: TRBD1 (5 bases). V dropped 4 bases and J dropped 0 bases, with 6 bases sitting between them. The CDR3 loop spans 13 amino acids. The germline V gene encodes CDR1 MDHEN and CDR2 SYDVKM. DNA of the CDR3: TGTGCCAGCAGTTCAGGGCTGAACACTGAAGCTTTCTTT. Protein: CASSSGLNTEAFF. Using reference TRBV28 and TRBJ1-1 for the parts outside the CDR3, the full variable domain is DVKVTQSSRYLVKRTGEKVFLECVQDMDHENMFWYRQDPGLGLRLIYFSYDVKMKEKGDIPEGYSVSREKKERFSLILESASTNQTSMYLCASSSGLNTEAFFGQGTRLTVV.

The chain has TRBV12-3 or TRBV12-4 and TRBJ2-2; perhaps TRBD1 as D (5 bases). The CDR3 is made up of 13 amino acids. V dropped 6 bases and J dropped 7 bases, with 12 bases sitting between them. The chain's CDR3 is CASRSPGNGELFF. The CDR3 region has the DNA TGTGCCAGCAGATCCCCAGGGAACGGGGAGCTGTTTTTT.

This chain connects TRBV19 to TRBJ2-2; 10 bases fit TRBD2. Trimming cost V 7 bases and J 5 bases; bases outside gene matches: 4. This CDR3 region has 14 residues. CDR1 and CDR2 (germline): LNHDA, SQIVND (reference sequence). The CDR3 reads CASTISGGTGELFF. The CDR3 bases are TGTGCCAGTACAATTAGCGGGGGGACCGGGGAGCTGTTTTTT. Combining the CDR3 with reference TRBV19 and TRBJ2-2 gives the whole variable domain DGGITQSPKYLFRKEGQNVTLSCEQNLNHDAMYWYRQDPGQGLRLIYYSQIVNDFQKGDIAEGYSVSREKKESFPLTVTSAQKNPTAFYLCASTISGGTGELFFGEGSRLTVL.

This chain joins TRBV29-1 and TRBJ2-7; 8 bases map to TRBD1. The CDR3 totals 14 residues. The J segment lost 5 bases and the V segment lost 5 bases, leaving 11 bases of the junction unmatched. The germline V gene has CDR1 SQVTM and CDR2 ANQGSEA. CDR3: CSVSSGGAGHEQYF. CDR3 nucleotides: TGCAGCGTTTCCTCAGGGGGCGCGGGCCACGAGCAGTACTTC.

The chain uses TRBV5-1 and TRBJ1-1; no clear D gene. The CDR3 consists of 16 residues. Trimming removed 0 bases from V and 6 bases from J, with 18 bases in between. Germline values: CDR1 SGHRS, CDR2 YFSETQ. The CDR3, as DNA: TGCGCCAGCAGCTTGGTGGCAGAGAAGGCGCGGTCTGAAGCTTTCTTT. Translation gives CASSLVAEKARSEAFF.

This clone was counted a single time. The chain couples TRBV11-3 to TRBJ1-1, with D maybe TRBD1 (5 bases). The CDR3 has 16 amino acids. Germline CDR1 reads SGHNT; CDR2 reads YENEEA. V gave up 0 bases and J gave up 0 bases, with 11 bases separating them. This chain's CDR3 is CASSLDPAGLNTEAFF. CDR3 in DNA: TGTGCCAGCAGCTTAGATCCCGCAGGGTTGAACACTGAAGCTTTCTTT.

The CDR3 DNA follows: TGTGCCAGCAGCTTGTATGGGAGGCCCTACGAGCAGTACTTC. Its protein is CASSLYGRPYEQYF. The chain has TRBV5-6 and TRBJ2-7; D might be TRBD2 (6 bases). The CDR3 is made up of 14 amino acids. CDR1 and CDR2 from the germline V gene are SGHDT and YYEEEE. The V end lost 1 base, the J end lost 2 bases, and 10 bases lay between the germline ends.